Each of the 25 T cell receptor beta chains below was sequenced from the same sample in a study of identical twins. TCRdb reprocessed the 5' RACE reads with MiXCR, giving one entry per CDR3 protein. The table shows 1.5 million or so distinct CDR3 sequences, with about 32% occurring only once. The material sequenced was cord blood. The receptors shown here come from a newborn girl in good health.

This clonotype showed up just a few times. The chain is built from TRBV18 and TRBJ2-1, with D hard to call. The germline CDR1 and CDR2 sequences are KGHSH and LQKENI. The V and J ends lost 0 bases and 6 bases respectively, with 9 bases between them. The CDR3 is 14 amino acids. The CDR3 is CASSPPYASNEQFF. CDR3 nucleotides: TGTGCCAGCTCACCACCGTACGCGAGCAATGAGCAGTTCTTC. Full variable domain (missing parts from reference TRBV18 and TRBJ2-1): NAGVMQNPRHLVRRRGQEARLRCSPMKGHSHVYWYRQLPEEGLKFMVYLQKENIIDESGMPKERFSAEFPKEGPSILRIQQVVRGDSAAYFCASSPPYASNEQFFGPGTRLTVL.

The V and J genes are TRBV10-1 and TRBJ2-5, with D perhaps being TRBD1 or TRBD2 (5 bases each). V lost 3 bases to trimming and J lost 3 bases, with 14 bases between them. Germline V lookup: CDR1 WNHNN, CDR2 SYGVQD (reference sequence). The CDR3 length is 15 residues. Written as DNA, the CDR3 is TGCGCCAGCAGTGAAGTGGTCGGGACCAAAGAGACCCAGTACTTC. Protein product: CASSEVVGTKETQYF.

This clonotype was counted only a few times. This chain uses TRBV7-2 with TRBJ1-5; D gene unclear. Trimming stripped 6 bases from V and 3 bases from J, with 12 bases between. Germline lookup yields CDR1 SGHTA and CDR2 FQGNSA. This CDR3 region has 14 residues. The CDR3 protein is CASSYQAFNQPQHF. In nucleotides, the CDR3 is TGTGCCAGCAGTTACCAGGCCTTCAATCAGCCCCAGCATTTT.

The sample holds a few counts of this clonotype. The genes are TRBV20-1 and TRBJ2-3, with TRBD1 matching 8 bases. The CDR3 is 16 amino acids. After removal of 3 bases from V and 0 bases from J, the junction contained 8 bases not matched to a gene. Germline V gene lookup returns CDR1 DFQATT and CDR2 SNEGSKA (reference sequence). The CDR3 nucleotides are TGCAGTGCTAGGGGTTCGGACAGGGATAGCACAGATACGCAGTATTTT. It encodes CSARGSDRDSTDTQYF.

This clonotype was seen more than once but under ten times. The chain carries TRBV28 and TRBJ1-2; no clear D. The CDR3 runs to 15 residues. V was pared by 5 bases and J by 0 bases, with 13 bases between. CDR1 MDHEN and CDR2 SYDVKM come from the germline V gene. The CDR3 region is CASSARGLANYGYTF. The CDR3 nucleotides are TGTGCCAGCAGTGCCCGGGGTCTAGCTAACTATGGCTACACCTTC.

Written as DNA, the CDR3 is TGTGCCATCAGTGACTCGGGAGCAGGGGGGAGCAATCAGCCCCAGCATTTT. Translation gives CAISDSGAGGSNQPQHF. This sequence joins TRBV10-3 and TRBJ1-5; 7 nucleotides match TRBD1. CDR3 length: 17 amino acids. With 3 bases clipped from V and 1 base from J, the junction kept 9 bases outside the gene matches. Germline V gene data show CDR1 as ENHRY and CDR2 as SYGVKD.

This chain connects TRBV7-2 to TRBJ2-3, with 12 positions matching TRBD2. Germline values: CDR1 SGHTA, CDR2 FQGNSA. V lost 5 bases to trimming and J lost 6 bases; unmatched junction nucleotides: 15. The CDR3 sequence is 18 residues long. The CDR3 sequence is CASSDAPTSGGSLDTQYF. The CDR3 nucleotides are TGTGCCAGCAGCGACGCACCGACTAGCGGGGGAAGCCTCGATACGCAGTATTTT. The entire variable domain, with the rest obtained from reference TRBV7-2 and TRBJ2-3, is as follows: GAGVSQSPSNKVTEKGKDVELRCDPISGHTALYWYRQSLGQGLEFLIYFQGNSAPDKSGLPSDRFSAERTGGSVSTLTIQRTQQEDSAVYLCASSDAPTSGGSLDTQYFGPGTRLTVL.

This clonotype has just a few counts. The gene calls are TRBV5-1 and TRBJ2-1, with a tentative D call TRBD2 (5 bases). V lost 1 base and J 0 bases, leaving 11 bases between the germline ends. CDR1 and CDR2 (germline): SGHRS, YFSETQ. The CDR3 has 16 amino acids. DNA of the CDR3: TGCGCCAGCAGCTTGAGACCTACTAGCTCCTACAATGAGCAGTTCTTC. Translating gives CASSLRPTSSYNEQFF.

This clonotype was picked up many times. The rearrangement joins TRBV29-1 to TRBJ2-5; 10 positions match TRBD2. V trimming: 8 bases; J trimming: 2 bases; junction bases outside the gene matches: 17. CDR1 is SQVTM and CDR2 is ANQGSEA in the germline V gene. The CDR3 runs 17 residues. As DNA, the CDR3 is TGCAGCTCTGAAGAGGGCAACGGACTAGCGGTTCAAGAGACCCAGTACTTC. This gives the protein CSSEEGNGLAVQETQYF. Full variable domain (rest looked up from reference TRBV29-1 and TRBJ2-5): SAVISQKPSRDICQRGTSLTIQCQVDSQVTMMFWYRQQPGQSLTLIATANQGSEATYESGFVIDKFPISRPNLTFSTLTVSNMSPEDSSIYLCSSEEGNGLAVQETQYFGPGTRLLVL.

The genes are TRBV7-2 and TRBJ2-7; TRBD2 matches 10 bases. Germline-derived CDR1 and CDR2 are SGHTA and FQGNSA. The CDR3 consists of 16 residues. After removal of 7 bases from V and 3 bases from J, the junction contained 12 bases not matched to a gene. The DNA of the CDR3 is TGTGCCAGCACAAGGCTAGCGGGAGCGGGGGGCTACGAGCAGTACTTC. Protein product: CASTRLAGAGGYEQYF.

This clonotype was found a few times. The J gene is TRBJ1-1, the V gene TRBV4-2, with a possible D match to TRBD1 (6 bases). Germline assignment: CDR1 LGHNA and CDR2 YNFKEQ. The CDR3 consists of 14 residues. Trimming removed 1 base from V and 8 bases from J, with 14 bases in between. The CDR3 sequence is CASSQGGAPVEAFF. The CDR3 bases are TGTGCCAGCAGCCAAGGGGGGGCCCCAGTAGAAGCTTTCTTT.

CDR3 in amino acids: CASSARQIGGDEKLFF. The CDR3 DNA follows: TGTGCCAGCAGCGCCCGACAGATTGGGGGAGATGAAAAACTGTTTTTT. This chain uses TRBV9 with TRBJ1-4, with D perhaps TRBD1 (5 bases). CDR3 size: 16 residues. Germline values: CDR1 SGDLS, CDR2 YYNGEE. V lost 3 bases and J 6 bases, leaving 18 bases between the germline ends.

V is TRBV21-1 and J is TRBJ2-7; TRBD2, the table's D call, was not compared with the DNA. TRBV21-1 is marked as a pseudogene. This CDR3 is 14 amino acids long. The CDR3 bases are TGTGCCAGCCCGACTAGCCCGAGCTCCTACGAGCAGTACTTC. Encoded protein: CASPTSPSSYEQYF.

This rearrangement joins TRBV20-1 to TRBJ2-1; D is perhaps TRBD1 (5 bases). V was trimmed by 3 bases and J by 6 bases, leaving 9 bases between them. The CDR3 covers 12 residues. In germline, CDR1 is DFQATT, CDR2 SNEGSKA (reference sequence). The CDR3 DNA reads TGCAGTGCTAGGACAGAGCCCAATGAGCAGTTCTTC. Translating gives CSARTEPNEQFF.

The V and J genes are TRBV15 and TRBJ2-7; D might be TRBD1 (6 bases). Germline CDR1 LNHNV, CDR2 YYDKDF (reference sequence). CDR3 length: 15 residues. V was clipped by 0 bases and J by 2 bases, with 11 bases between them. The CDR3 loop reads CATSRDGQGTYEQYF. Here the CDR3 DNA reads TGTGCCACCAGCAGAGATGGTCAGGGGACCTACGAGCAGTACTTC.

The chain is built from TRBV20-1 and TRBJ2-2, with TRBD2 identical over 11 bases. Germline CDR1 reads DFQATT; CDR2 reads SNEGSKA (reference sequence). With 3 bases clipped from V and 4 bases from J, the junction kept 7 bases outside the gene matches. The CDR3 has 16 amino acids. The CDR3: CSARQGSGGGTGELFF. DNA for the CDR3: TGCAGTGCTAGGCAGGGTAGCGGGGGGGGCACCGGGGAGCTGTTTTTT.

This clonotype showed up just a few times. This rearrangement joins TRBV14 to TRBJ2-2; perhaps TRBD1 as D (6 bases). V dropped 1 base and J dropped 1 base, with 7 bases sitting between them. The CDR3 contains 15 residues. Germline loops: CDR1 SGHDN, CDR2 FVKESK. CDR3 sequence reads: CASSQARGNTGELFF. The CDR3 nucleotides are TGTGCCAGCAGCCAAGCCAGGGGGAACACCGGGGAGCTGTTTTTT. The whole variable domain, filled in from reference TRBV14 and TRBJ2-2, reads EAGVTQFPSHSVIEKGQTVTLRCDPISGHDNLYWYRRVMGKEIKFLLHFVKESKQDESGMPNNRFLAERTGGTYSTLKVQPAELEDSGVYFCASSQARGNTGELFFGEGSRLTVL.

The sample holds a few counts of this clonotype. This sequence joins TRBV28 and TRBJ1-5; D gene unclear. The V end was cut by 6 bases, the J end by 5 bases, with 11 bases between. Germline V gives CDR1 MDHEN, CDR2 SYDVKM. CDR3 length equals 13 residues. This CDR3 reads CASRPQQYQPQHF. The CDR3 nucleotides read TGTGCCAGCAGGCCCCAACAGTATCAGCCCCAGCATTTT.

In this sample, this clonotype turned up a few times. The chain couples TRBV12-3 or TRBV12-4 to TRBJ1-4; unclear D gene. Between the trimmed V and J ends, which lost 3 bases and 0 bases, there was a span of 11 bases. The CDR3 has 16 amino acids. CDR3: CASSLTPAATNEKLFF. The DNA of the CDR3 is TGTGCCAGCAGTTTGACCCCGGCTGCAACTAATGAAAAACTGTTTTTT.

This clonotype was picked up a small number of times. The gene calls are TRBV20-1 and TRBJ1-5, with D possibly being TRBD1 (6 bases). Per the germline V gene, CDR1 is DFQATT and CDR2 is SNEGSKA (reference sequence). Trimming cost V 3 bases and J 4 bases, with 10 bases left between them. CDR3 length: 13 residues. The CDR3 nucleotides read TGCAGTGCTAGCCCGGACAGAAATCAGCCCCAGCATTTT. Protein sequence: CSASPDRNQPQHF.

This clonotype appeared a single time. A far larger clone is just one base off, so this is likely a read error. J is TRBJ1-2 and V is TRBV5-1; D is unresolved. Germline CDR1 reads SGHRS; CDR2 reads YFSETQ. The CDR3 length is 13 residues. The CDR3 bases are TGCGCCAGCAGCTTGGGCAATAACTGTGGCTACACCTTC. Amino acid sequence: CASSLGNNCGYTF.

The chain employs TRBV28 and TRBJ1-5, with 9 bases identical to TRBD1. From germline, CDR1 is MDHEN and CDR2 SYDVKM. V shed 6 bases and J 3 bases; nucleotides not matched to a gene: 6. The length of the CDR3 is 15 residues. The DNA for the CDR3 is TGTGCCAGCAGGCCCGGGACAGGGTACAATCAGCCCCAGCATTTT. This translates into CASRPGTGYNQPQHF.

This clonotype came up a few times. V is TRBV28 and J is TRBJ2-1; no reliable D call. Trimming took off 8 bases at V and 2 bases at J, with 10 bases between the two ends. The germline V gene has CDR1 MDHEN and CDR2 SYDVKM. The CDR3 is 13 amino acids. The CDR3 region is CASARPPYNEQFF. As DNA, the CDR3 is TGTGCCAGCGCACGGCCCCCCTACAATGAGCAGTTCTTC.

The genes are TRBV19 and TRBJ2-1; TRBD1 matches at 7 bases. V trimming: 3 bases; J trimming: 5 bases; junction bases outside the gene matches: 7. The CDR3 runs 15 residues. Germline values: CDR1 LNHDA, CDR2 SQIVND (reference sequence). The chain's CDR3 is CASSIPGQNHNEQFF. The CDR3 DNA is TGTGCCAGTAGTATTCCGGGACAGAACCACAATGAGCAGTTCTTC.

This clonotype was seen more than once but under ten times. The chain has TRBV6-6 and TRBJ2-7; tentative D call: TRBD1 (6 bases). Germline V lookup: CDR1 MNHNY, CDR2 SVGAGI (reference sequence). V lost 5 bases, J lost 2 bases, and 10 bases lay in between. The CDR3 has 13 residues. The CDR3 loop reads CASSRQAAYEQYF. DNA for the CDR3: TGTGCCAGCAGTCGACAGGCCGCCTACGAGCAGTACTTC.